This T cell receptor beta chain derives from a study of cytomegalovirus exposure and HLA in healthy donors. Study as a whole: Per a later analysis, the roughly 670 first-cohort and some 110 validation repertoires shared one platform.

CDR1 LGHNA and CDR2 YNFKEQ come from the germline V gene. The length of the CDR3 is 19 residues. Trimming cost V 0 bases and J 6 bases; bases outside gene matches: 14. This clone was recorded at least ten times. Profiled with immunoSEQ multiplex PCR; TCRdb holds only in-frame clones, not every one. The sample lists under 300,000 clones; approximately 86% were seen once. V and J are TRBV4-2 and TRBJ2-2; 9 bases are a match to TRBD2. The sequence was obtained from a woman younger than 30 in good health and CMV-seronegative. Sequencing used PBMCs. CDR3 coding DNA: TGTGCCAGCAGCCAAGATCCGGGGTCGAGGAGCGGGGGGTCCGGGGAGCTGTTTTTT. This sequence encodes CASSQDPGSRSGGSGELFF.